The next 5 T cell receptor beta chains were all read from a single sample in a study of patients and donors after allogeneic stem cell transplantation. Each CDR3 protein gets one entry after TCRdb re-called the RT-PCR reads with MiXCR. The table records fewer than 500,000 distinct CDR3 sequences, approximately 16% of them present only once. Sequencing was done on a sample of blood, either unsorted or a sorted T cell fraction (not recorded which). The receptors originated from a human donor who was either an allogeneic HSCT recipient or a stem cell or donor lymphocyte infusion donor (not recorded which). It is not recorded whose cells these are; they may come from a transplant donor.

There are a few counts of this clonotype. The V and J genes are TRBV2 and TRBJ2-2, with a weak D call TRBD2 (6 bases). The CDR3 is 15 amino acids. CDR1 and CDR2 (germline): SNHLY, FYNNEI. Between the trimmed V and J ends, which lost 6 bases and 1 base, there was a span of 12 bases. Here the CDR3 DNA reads TGTGCCAGCAGCCCCTCCGGGGGGAACACCGGGGAGCTGTTTTTT. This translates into CASSPSGGNTGELFF.

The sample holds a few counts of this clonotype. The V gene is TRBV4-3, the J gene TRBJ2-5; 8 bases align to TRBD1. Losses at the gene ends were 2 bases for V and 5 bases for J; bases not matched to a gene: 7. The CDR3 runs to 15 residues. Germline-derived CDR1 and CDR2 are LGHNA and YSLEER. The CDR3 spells CASSQRGQGSETQYF. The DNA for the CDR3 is TGCGCCAGCAGCCAAAGAGGACAGGGTTCGGAGACCCAGTACTTC.

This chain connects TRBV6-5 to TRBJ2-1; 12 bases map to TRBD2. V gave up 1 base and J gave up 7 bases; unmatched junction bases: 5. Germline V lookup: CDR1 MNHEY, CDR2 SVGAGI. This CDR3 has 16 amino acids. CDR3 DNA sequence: TGTGCCAGCAGTTACTTTACTAGCGGGAGGAGAAATGAGCAGTTCTTC. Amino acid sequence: CASSYFTSGRRNEQFF.

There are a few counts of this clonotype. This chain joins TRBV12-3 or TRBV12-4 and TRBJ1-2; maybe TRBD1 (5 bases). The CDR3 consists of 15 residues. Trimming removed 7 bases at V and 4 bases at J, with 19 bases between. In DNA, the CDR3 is TGTGCCAGCACCCCAGGGAGTCCGACTTCCTATGGCTACACCTTC. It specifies CASTPGSPTSYGYTF.

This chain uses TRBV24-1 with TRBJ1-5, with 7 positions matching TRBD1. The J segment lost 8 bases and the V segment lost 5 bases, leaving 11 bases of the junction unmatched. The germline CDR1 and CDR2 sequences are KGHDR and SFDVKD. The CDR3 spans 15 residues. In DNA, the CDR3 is TGTGCCACCAGTGCTATAGGACAGGATAGGGAGCCCCAGCATTTT. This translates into CATSAIGQDREPQHF.